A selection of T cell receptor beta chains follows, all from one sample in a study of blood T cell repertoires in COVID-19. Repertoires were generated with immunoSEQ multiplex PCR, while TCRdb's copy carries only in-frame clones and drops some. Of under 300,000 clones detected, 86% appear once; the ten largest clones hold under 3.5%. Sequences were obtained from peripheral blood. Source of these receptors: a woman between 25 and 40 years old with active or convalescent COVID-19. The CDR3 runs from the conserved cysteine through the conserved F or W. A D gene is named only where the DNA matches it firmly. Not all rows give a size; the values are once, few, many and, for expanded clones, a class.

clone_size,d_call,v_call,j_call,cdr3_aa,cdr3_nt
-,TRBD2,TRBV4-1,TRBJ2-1,CASSQAPGGSGHNEQFF,TGCGCCAGCAGCCAAGCCCCCGGGGGGTCGGGCCACAATGAGCAGTTCTTC
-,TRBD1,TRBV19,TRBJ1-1,CASSSRTGGAFF,TGTGCCAGTAGTAGCCGGACAGGGGGAGCTTTCTTT
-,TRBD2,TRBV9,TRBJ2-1,CASSVGTSGGYNEQFF,TGTGCCAGCAGCGTCGGGACTAGCGGGGGTTACAATGAGCAGTTCTTC
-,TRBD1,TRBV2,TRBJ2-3,CASKLIPGTATDTQYF,TGTGCCAGCAAACTCATCCCCGGGACAGCCACAGATACGCAGTATTTT
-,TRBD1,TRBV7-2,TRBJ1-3,CASSPRGGNTIYF,TGTGCCAGCAGCCCCAGGGGGGGAAACACCATATATTTT
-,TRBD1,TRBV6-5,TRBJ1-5,CASSTGTGWGQPQHF,TGTGCCAGCAGTACCGGGACAGGGTGGGGTCAGCCCCAGCATTTT
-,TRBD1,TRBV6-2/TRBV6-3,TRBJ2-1,CASSRKIQGAPGNEQFF,TGTGCCAGCAGTCGTAAAATACAGGGGGCGCCTGGCAATGAGCAGTTCTTC
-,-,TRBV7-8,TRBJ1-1,CASSLALRSTEAFF,TGTGCCAGCAGCTTAGCATTAAGGAGTACTGAAGCTTTCTTT
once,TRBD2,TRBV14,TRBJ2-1,CASSQGRGGVYNEQFF,TGTGCCAGCAGCCAAGGGCGCGGGGGGGTGTACAATGAGCAGTTCTTC
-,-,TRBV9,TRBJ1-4,CASSVDSRAGKLFF,TGTGCCAGCAGCGTAGACTCAAGGGCGGGAAAACTGTTTTTT
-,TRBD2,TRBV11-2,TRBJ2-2,CASSGLAGNTGELFF,TGTGCCAGCAGTGGGCTAGCGGGGAACACCGGGGAGCTGTTTTTT
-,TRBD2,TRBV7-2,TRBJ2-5,CASSKRAGGLETQYF,TGTGCCAGCAGTAAGCGAGCGGGGGGGCTGGAGACCCAGTACTTC
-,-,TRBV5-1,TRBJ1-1,CASSLGLSEAFF,TGCGCCAGCAGCTTGGGGCTCTCTGAAGCTTTCTTT
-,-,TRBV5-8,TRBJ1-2,CASSLGGVGYGYTF,TGTGCCAGCAGCTTGGGAGGTGTCGGGTATGGCTACACCTTC
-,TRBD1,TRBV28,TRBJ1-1,CASRDRTGMNTEAFF,TGTGCCAGCAGGGACCGGACAGGGATGAACACTGAAGCTTTCTTT
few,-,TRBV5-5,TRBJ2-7,CASSPHGHFNYEQYF,TGTGCCAGCAGCCCGCACGGACATTTCAACTACGAGCAGTACTTC
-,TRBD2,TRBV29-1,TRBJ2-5,CSVDLAGGETQYF,TGCAGCGTTGATCTAGCGGGGGGAGAGACCCAGTACTTC
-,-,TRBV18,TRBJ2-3,CASSPIGTDTQYF,TGTGCCAGCTCACCCATCGGGACAGATACGCAGTATTTT
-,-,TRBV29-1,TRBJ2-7,CSVPIDSSYEQYF,TGCAGCGTTCCCATTGACAGCTCCTACGAGCAGTACTTC
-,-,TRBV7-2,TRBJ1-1,CASSPAGTTNTEAFF,TGTGCCAGCAGCCCCGCCGGGACAACGAACACTGAAGCTTTCTTT
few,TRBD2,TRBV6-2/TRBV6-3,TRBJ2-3,CASSYSSGTSGGLDTQYF,TGTGCCAGCAGTTACTCCAGCGGGACTAGCGGGGGACTGGATACGCAGTATTTT
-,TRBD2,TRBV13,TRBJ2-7,CASSPAGVYEQYF,TGTGCCAGCAGCCCAGCGGGGGTTTACGAGCAGTACTTC
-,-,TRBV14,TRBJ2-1,CASSQDRGNEQFF,TGTGCCAGCAGCCAAGATCGAGGCAATGAGCAGTTCTTC
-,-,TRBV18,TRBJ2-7,CASSLRRRQDLSYEQYF,TGTGCCAGCTCACTTCGTAGGAGGCAGGACCTCTCCTACGAGCAGTACTTC
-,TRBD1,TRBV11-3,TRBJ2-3,CASSPGGPDTQYF,TGTGCCAGCAGTCCAGGGGGACCCGATACGCAGTATTTT
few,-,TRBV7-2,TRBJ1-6,CASNPGGGHNSPLHF,TGTGCCAGCAACCCGGGGGGTGGGCATAATTCACCCCTCCACTTT
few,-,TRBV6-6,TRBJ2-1,CASSGTSGSYNEQFF,TGTGCCAGCAGTGGGACTTCAGGCTCCTACAATGAGCAGTTCTTC
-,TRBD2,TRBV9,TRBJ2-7,CASEGLDGQYF,TGTGCCAGCGAGGGACTAGATGGCCAGTACTTC
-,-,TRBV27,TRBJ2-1,CASSPNKPFSYNEQFF,TGTGCCAGCAGTCCTAATAAACCGTTTTCCTACAATGAGCAGTTCTTC
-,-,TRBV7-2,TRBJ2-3,CASNVWGGTDTQYF,TGTGCCAGCAACGTCTGGGGGGGCACAGATACGCAGTATTTT
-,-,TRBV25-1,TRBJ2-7,CASSEIHGGLNEQYF,TGTGCCAGCAGTGAGATACACGGGGGGCTGAACGAGCAGTACTTC
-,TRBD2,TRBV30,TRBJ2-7,CAWSWGGGSYEQYF,TGTGCCTGGAGTTGGGGGGGAGGCTCCTACGAGCAGTACTTC
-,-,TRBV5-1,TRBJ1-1,CASSPGGAGNTEAFF,TGCGCCAGCAGCCCGGGAGGGGCAGGGAACACTGAAGCTTTCTTT
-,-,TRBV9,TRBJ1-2,CASSVATGYNYGYTF,TGTGCCAGCAGCGTAGCTACCGGGTACAACTATGGCTACACCTTC
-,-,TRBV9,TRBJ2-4,CASSTDRDSANIQYF,TGTGCCAGCAGCACCGACAGGGACTCGGCAAACATTCAGTACTTC
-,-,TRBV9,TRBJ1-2,CASAGANTYGYTF,TGTGCCAGCGCAGGGGCCAACACCTATGGCTACACCTTC
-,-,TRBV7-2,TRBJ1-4,CAGSLTGEKLFF,TGTGCCGGCAGCTTAACCGGGGAAAAACTGTTTTTT
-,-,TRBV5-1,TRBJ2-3,CASSSRGGQGTDTQYF,TGCGCCAGCAGCTCCCGGGGGGGACAGGGAACAGATACGCAGTATTTT
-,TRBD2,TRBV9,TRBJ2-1,CASSVEVAGAEQFF,TGTGCCAGCAGCGTAGAGGTAGCGGGGGCCGAGCAGTTCTTC
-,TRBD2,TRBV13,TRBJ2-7,CASSLVGLAYEQYF,TGTGCCAGCAGCTTAGTGGGACTAGCTTACGAGCAGTACTTC
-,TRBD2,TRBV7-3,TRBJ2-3,CASSLGWTSGLDTQYF,TGTGCCAGCAGCTTAGGGTGGACTAGCGGACTGGATACGCAGTATTTT
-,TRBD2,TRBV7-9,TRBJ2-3,CASSPGGAVDTQYF,TGTGCCAGCAGTCCCGGGGGGGCCGTAGATACGCAGTATTTT
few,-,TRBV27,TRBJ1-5,CASSAESPPGSNQPQHF,TGTGCCAGCAGTGCTGAAAGCCCGCCAGGGTCTAATCAGCCCCAGCATTTT
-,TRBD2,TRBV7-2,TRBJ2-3,CASSLRRLAGGTDTQYF,TGTGCCAGCAGCTTACGTAGACTAGCGGGGGGAACAGATACGCAGTATTTT
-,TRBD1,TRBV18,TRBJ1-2,CASSPRQGAEVGYTF,TGTGCCAGCTCACCACGACAGGGGGCCGAGGTCGGCTACACCTTC
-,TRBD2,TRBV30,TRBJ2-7,CAWTLGGLAGSYEQYF,TGTGCCTGGACTCTAGGGGGACTAGCGGGTTCCTACGAGCAGTACTTC
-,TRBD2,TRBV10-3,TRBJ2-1,CAITVSGGAVEQFF,TGTGCCATCACTGTCAGCGGGGGGGCAGTGGAGCAGTTCTTC
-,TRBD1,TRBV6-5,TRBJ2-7,CASTNRGPSYEQYF,TGTGCCAGCACTAACAGGGGTCCATCCTACGAGCAGTACTTC
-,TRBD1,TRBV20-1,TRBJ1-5,CSASTGGGRQPQHF,TGCAGTGCTAGTACAGGGGGCGGGCGTCAGCCCCAGCATTTT
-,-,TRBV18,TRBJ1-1,CASSSSGGQETEAFF,TGTGCCAGCTCCTCCTCGGGGGGGCAAGAAACTGAAGCTTTCTTT
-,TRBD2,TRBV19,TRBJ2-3,CASSAGGSGVDTQYF,TGTGCCAGTAGTGCGGGGGGTAGTGGGGTAGATACGCAGTATTTT
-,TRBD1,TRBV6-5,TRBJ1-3,CASLDRGVSGNTIYF,TGTGCCAGCCTTGACAGGGGCGTCTCTGGAAACACCATATATTTT
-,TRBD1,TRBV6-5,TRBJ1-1,CASRDRGAHTEAFF,TGTGCCAGCAGGGACAGGGGCGCCCACACTGAAGCTTTCTTT
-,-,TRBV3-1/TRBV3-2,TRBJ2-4,CASSPEGFRKNIQYF,TGTGCCAGCAGCCCGGAGGGGTTTCGGAAAAACATTCAGTACTTC